The 26 T cell receptor beta chains below all came from one sample that was sequenced in a study of blood T cell repertoires in COVID-19. The repertoire was sequenced with immunoSEQ multiplex PCR; TCRdb's copy has only in-frame clones and lacks some. The table records about 180,000 clones, around 80% of them present only once. Input material: peripheral blood. The source of these receptors is a woman of 80 years or more with COVID-19, enrolled during active disease.

The V and J genes are TRBV28 and TRBJ1-2; 9 bases are shared with TRBD1. This CDR3 spans 14 amino acids. Germline-derived CDR1 and CDR2 are MDHEN and SYDVKM. V trimming: 6 bases; J trimming: 8 bases; junction bases outside the gene matches: 10. The chain's CDR3 is CASSYTGGLGGYTF. In nucleotides, the CDR3 is TGTGCCAGCAGCTACACAGGGGGCTTGGGCGGCTACACCTTC.

The V call is TRBV15, the J call TRBJ1-4; TRBD1 matches 7 bases. CDR1 is LNHNV, CDR2 YYDKDF, per germline (reference sequence). V was pared by 5 bases and J by 8 bases, with 11 bases of the junction left unmatched. The CDR3 is made up of 15 amino acids. DNA for the CDR3: TGTGCCACCAGCGGATCCCGGGACAGAGTGGAAAAACTGTTTTTT. Residues: CATSGSRDRVEKLFF.

The gene calls are TRBV3-1 (or the pseudogene TRBV3-2) and TRBJ1-6, with D unclear. The CDR3 has 16 residues. V shed 6 bases and J shed 3 bases, with 15 bases lying between them. CDR1 and CDR2 from the germline V gene are LGHDT and YNNKEL (reference sequence). CDR3 loop: CASSQTGDGYNSPLHF. CDR3 coding DNA: TGTGCCAGCAGTCAAACGGGAGACGGCTATAATTCACCCCTCCACTTT.

The J gene is TRBJ2-1, the V gene TRBV28; D is perhaps TRBD2 (6 bases). The V and J ends lost 7 bases and 10 bases respectively, with 11 bases between them. There are 11 residues in the CDR3. Germline-derived CDR1 and CDR2 are MDHEN and SYDVKM. The CDR3 DNA reads TGTGCCAGCACCTCGCTAGCGGAGCAGTTCTTC. As protein: CASTSLAEQFF. Full variable domain (outside the CDR3, taken from reference TRBV28 and TRBJ2-1): DVKVTQSSRYLVKRTGEKVFLECVQDMDHENMFWYRQDPGLGLRLIYFSYDVKMKEKGDIPEGYSVSREKKERFSLILESASTNQTSMYLCASTSLAEQFFGPGTRLTVL.

The chain uses TRBV2 and TRBJ2-6, with no clear D. The CDR3 contains 17 residues. Trimming shortened V by 0 bases and J by 0 bases, and 9 bases separated the two germline ends. Germline V lookup: CDR1 SNHLY, CDR2 FYNNEI. CDR3 in DNA: TGTGCCAGCAGTGAAGCGCTTCTCAGCTCTGGGGCCAACGTCCTGACTTTC. Translating gives CASSEALLSSGANVLTF.

The chain links TRBV4-2 to TRBJ2-3; TRBD2 aligns across 8 bases. CDR3 length: 18 residues. The germline CDR1 and CDR2 sequences are LGHNA and YNFKEQ. V dropped 4 bases and J dropped 3; count of bases not matched to a gene: 15. The CDR3 here is CASSLHPVAGMGTDTQYF. Here the CDR3 DNA reads TGTGCCAGCAGCCTTCACCCCGTAGCGGGAATGGGGACAGATACGCAGTATTTT.

The chain links TRBV27 to TRBJ1-1; maybe TRBD1 (6 bases). Germline V gene sequence: CDR1 MNHEY, CDR2 SMNVEV (reference sequence). Trimming removed 3 bases at V and 4 bases at J, with 18 bases between. This CDR3 region has 16 residues. CDR3 coding DNA: TGTGCCAGCAGTTTGACAAGGGGGATATACATCACTGAAGCTTTCTTT. Amino acid sequence: CASSLTRGIYITEAFF.

The chain recombines TRBV10-1 with TRBJ1-6, with D perhaps matching TRBD1 (5 bases). The CDR3 is 17 residues long. Trimming took 8 bases from V and 7 from J, leaving 24 bases between them. CDR1 WNHNN and CDR2 SYGVQD come from the germline V gene (reference sequence). The CDR3 DNA sequence: TGCGCCAGCCACTGGGTTCGGGGGGGAAAGCGAAATTCACCCCTCCACTTT. Protein sequence: CASHWVRGGKRNSPLHF.

This sequence joins TRBV28 and TRBJ2-1; TRBD2 agrees at 11 bases. The V gene end was trimmed by 4 bases and the J gene end by 1 base; junction bases not matched to a gene: 3. The CDR3 has 16 residues. Germline V gives CDR1 MDHEN, CDR2 SYDVKM. The CDR3 DNA follows: TGTGCCAGCAGTTCGACTAGCGGGACGTCCTACAATGAGCAGTTCTTC. Translated, it gives CASSSTSGTSYNEQFF. The full variable domain, in which reference TRBV28 and TRBJ2-1 provide the parts outside the CDR3, is DVKVTQSSRYLVKRTGEKVFLECVQDMDHENMFWYRQDPGLGLRLIYFSYDVKMKEKGDIPEGYSVSREKKERFSLILESASTNQTSMYLCASSSTSGTSYNEQFFGPGTRLTVL.

The rearrangement uses TRBV28 and TRBJ2-2, with 7 bases lining up with TRBD2. Germline CDR1 reads MDHEN; CDR2 reads SYDVKM. Losses at the gene ends were 8 bases for V and 5 bases for J; bases not matched to a gene: 2. The CDR3 length is 12 residues. This CDR3 reads CASGGGTGELFF. The CDR3 DNA is TGTGCCAGCGGGGGGGGTACCGGGGAGCTGTTTTTT.

This chain links TRBV27 with TRBJ1-1; 10 bases agree with TRBD1. V lost 8 bases, J lost 5 bases, and 5 bases stayed unmatched. The CDR3 is made up of 13 amino acids. Germline V gives CDR1 MNHEY, CDR2 SMNVEV (reference sequence). The CDR3 DNA reads TGTGCCAGCGGGGACAGGGGCCGGACTGAAGCTTTCTTT. Encoded protein: CASGDRGRTEAFF.

The chain uses TRBV19 and TRBJ1-5; D not certain. Germline CDR1 LNHDA, CDR2 SQIVND (reference sequence). The CDR3 is 15 amino acids. Trimming pared 6 bases from V and 0 bases from J, leaving 12 bases between. This CDR3 reads CASRWSDNSNQPQHF. CDR3 sequence (DNA): TGTGCCAGTAGGTGGTCAGACAATAGCAATCAGCCCCAGCATTTT.

The chain combines TRBV7-8 with TRBJ1-1; D gene uncertain. CDR1 and CDR2 from the germline V gene are SGHVS and FQNEAQ. V shed 5 bases and J shed 4 bases, with 8 bases lying between them. The CDR3 contains 12 residues. The CDR3 spells CASSPGSTEAFF. The CDR3 DNA is TGTGCCAGCAGCCCCGGGAGCACTGAAGCTTTCTTT.

This chain links TRBV5-1 with TRBJ1-1, with D uncertain. The V end lost 3 bases, the J end lost 0 bases, and 9 bases lay between the germline ends. The V gene's germline CDR1 is SGHRS and CDR2 YFSETQ. The CDR3 has 14 amino acids. CDR3 in DNA: TGCGCCAGCAGCTCCGGTGATATGAACACTGAAGCTTTCTTT. This translates into CASSSGDMNTEAFF.

The J gene is TRBJ2-2, the V gene TRBV9, with D tentatively TRBD2 (6 bases). Germline V gene data show CDR1 as SGDLS and CDR2 as YYNGEE. CDR3 size: 17 residues. Trimming cost V 0 bases and J 0 bases, with 12 bases left between them. The CDR3 sequence is CASSVARSGSNTGELFF. The CDR3 DNA reads TGTGCCAGCAGCGTAGCTAGAAGCGGGTCGAACACCGGGGAGCTGTTTTTT.

CDR3 loop: CASSPEHRVTEAFF. In DNA form, the CDR3 reads TGTGCCAGCAGCCCAGAACACAGGGTAACTGAAGCTTTCTTT. The V gene is TRBV9, the J gene TRBJ1-1, with D tentatively TRBD1 (6 bases). The length of the CDR3 is 14 residues. The V end lost 4 bases, the J end lost 5 bases, and 15 bases lay between the germline ends. CDR1 and CDR2 from the germline V gene are SGDLS and YYNGEE.

This chain uses TRBV21-1 with TRBJ2-5; the table calls TRBD2, which could not be checked here. TRBV21-1 is assigned pseudogene status. The CDR3 has 16 amino acids. The CDR3 sequence: CASSTRTSGVQETQYF. The CDR3 DNA is TGTGCCAGCAGCACCCGGACTAGCGGGGTCCAAGAGACCCAGTACTTC.

The rearrangement links TRBV4-1 to TRBJ2-4, with 7 bases identical to TRBD2. The CDR3 covers 16 residues. Germline CDR1 reads MGHRA; CDR2 reads YSYEKL. Germline trimming cut 3 bases from V and 6 bases from J; bases unmatched to any gene: 11. DNA of the CDR3: TGCGCCAGCAGCCAGCATCCTCGTGGGGGGGGAAACATTCAGTACTTC. Translation gives CASSQHPRGGGNIQYF.

The chain employs TRBV28 and TRBJ2-4; D is perhaps TRBD1 (6 bases). The V end lost 3 bases, the J end lost 7 bases, and 19 bases lay between the germline ends. The CDR3 contains 16 residues. The germline gives CDR1 MDHEN, CDR2 SYDVKM. The CDR3 sequence is CASSFLPRGRINIQYF. The DNA of the CDR3 is TGTGCCAGCAGTTTCTTACCCAGGGGTCGGATCAACATTCAGTACTTC.

This rearrangement joins TRBV27 to TRBJ2-1; TRBD1 matches at 9 bases. This CDR3 has 14 amino acids. Trimming cost V 4 bases and J 6 bases; bases outside gene matches: 4. Germline V CDR1 and CDR2: MNHEY, SMNVEV (reference sequence). CDR3 DNA sequence: TGTGCCAGCAGTTACCCGGGACAGGGCAATGAGCAGTTCTTC. Translating gives CASSYPGQGNEQFF.

This chain joins TRBV11-2 and TRBJ2-7, with TRBD1 as a possible D gene (5 bases). CDR1 SGHAT and CDR2 FQNNGV come from the germline V gene. This CDR3 has 15 amino acids. The V and J ends lost 0 bases and 4 bases respectively, with 13 bases between them. CDR3 protein: CASSLDLQGSYEQYF. The CDR3 region has the DNA TGTGCCAGCAGCTTAGATCTGCAGGGTAGTTACGAGCAGTACTTC.

The V and J genes are TRBV29-1 and TRBJ2-7; the match to TRBD2 covers 7 bases. Germline CDR1 is SQVTM and CDR2 is ANQGSEA. The CDR3 is 17 amino acids. J lost 6 bases, V lost 3 bases, and 20 bases had no gene match. The chain's CDR3 is CSVETVGGRKKFAEQYF. CDR3 nucleotide sequence: TGCAGCGTTGAGACCGTGGGAGGGAGGAAGAAATTTGCCGAGCAGTACTTC.

This chain connects TRBV7-9 to TRBJ2-5; 7 bases agree with TRBD1. This CDR3 is 14 amino acids long. Germline-derived CDR1 and CDR2 are SEHNR and FQNEAQ (reference sequence). V dropped 6 bases and J dropped 2; count of bases not matched to a gene: 6. The CDR3 region has the DNA TGTGCCAGCAGAATAGGGGGCAGTCAAGAGACCCAGTACTTC. It specifies CASRIGGSQETQYF.

The V and J genes are TRBV18 and TRBJ2-6; 11 bases align to TRBD2. The J segment lost 2 bases and the V segment lost 0 bases, leaving 9 bases of the junction unmatched. CDR1 is KGHSH, CDR2 LQKENI, per germline. The CDR3 consists of 20 residues. In DNA form, the CDR3 reads TGTGCCAGCTCACCACCAGGAGTAGCGGGAGGGCAAGCTGGGGCCAACGTCCTGACTTTC. Protein sequence: CASSPPGVAGGQAGANVLTF.

The chain employs TRBV6-5 and TRBJ2-2; TRBD2 might be the D (5 bases). This CDR3 comprises 15 residues. V gave up 5 bases and J gave up 4 bases, with 14 bases separating them. Germline CDR1 reads MNHEY; CDR2 reads SVGAGI. The CDR3 DNA reads TGTGCCAGCAGTCCCGCTGGACTTGCCACCGGGGAGCTGTTTTTT. This translates into CASSPAGLATGELFF.

In regard to this clone: Other nucleotide sequences from this sample produce the same CDR3. The rearrangement joins TRBV6-6 to TRBJ2-7; 7 bases agree with TRBD1. The germline V gene encodes CDR1 MNHNY and CDR2 SVGAGI (reference sequence). CDR3 length: 16 amino acids. Trimming cost V 0 bases and J 0 bases; bases outside gene matches: 5. The CDR3 loop reads CASSYSRTGSSYEQYF. CDR3 bases: TGTGCCAGCAGTTACTCCCGGACAGGAAGCTCCTACGAGCAGTACTTC.